This T cell receptor beta chain was sequenced in a study of T cells in Graves' hyperthyroidism and ophthalmopathy. The study, taken as a whole, reports: Separation of ophthalmopathy from stable hyperthyroidism was achieved by a 13 V-J model.

CDR1 and CDR2 (germline): SQVTM, ANQGSEA. V lost 3 bases to trimming and J lost 4 bases, with 8 bases between them. This CDR3 is 12 amino acids long. About this clonotype itself: Antigen: not known.

Amplification of TCR beta CDR3 regions was performed using RNA transcripts as template. The HTBI primer set served for first-round RT-PCR of the TCR CDR3. TCRdb itself ran the multiplex PCR reads through MiXCR, one entry per CDR3 protein. The table has more than 350,000 distinct CDR3 sequences, 13% to 15% seen once; the top ten hold approximately 20%. The receptor's source is a woman aged 60-70 years with Graves' ophthalmopathy. The chain joins TRBV29-1 to TRBJ2-3; no firm D call. The material sequenced was blood. The chain's CDR3 is CSVEVNADTQYF. The CDR3 bases are TGCAGCGTTGAGGTCAACGCAGATACGCAGTATTTT.